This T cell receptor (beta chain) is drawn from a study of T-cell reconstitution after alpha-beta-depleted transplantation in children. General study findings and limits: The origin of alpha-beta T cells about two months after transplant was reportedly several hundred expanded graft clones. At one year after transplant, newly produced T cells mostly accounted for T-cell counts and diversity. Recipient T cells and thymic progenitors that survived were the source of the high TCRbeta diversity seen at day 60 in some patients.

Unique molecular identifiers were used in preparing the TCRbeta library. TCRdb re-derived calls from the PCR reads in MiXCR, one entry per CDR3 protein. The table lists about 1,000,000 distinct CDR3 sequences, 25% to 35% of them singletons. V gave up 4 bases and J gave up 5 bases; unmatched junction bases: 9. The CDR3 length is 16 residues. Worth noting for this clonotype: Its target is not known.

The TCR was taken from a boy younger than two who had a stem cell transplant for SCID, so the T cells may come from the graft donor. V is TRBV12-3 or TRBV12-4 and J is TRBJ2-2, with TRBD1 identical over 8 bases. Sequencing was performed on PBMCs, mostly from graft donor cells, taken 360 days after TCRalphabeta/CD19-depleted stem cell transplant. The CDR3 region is CASSSGTGRRTGELFF. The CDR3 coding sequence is TGTGCCAGCAGTTCTGGGACAGGCCGGAGGACCGGGGAGCTGTTTTTT.